These 13 T cell receptor beta chains originate from one sample sequenced in a study of blood T cell repertoires in COVID-19. Profiled with immunoSEQ multiplex PCR; TCRdb holds only in-frame clones, not every one. Counted here are under 130,000 clones, over 75% occurring once; the ten biggest clones make up about 3.9%. Input material: peripheral blood. These receptors were collected from a man between 50 and 59 years old with acute or convalescent COVID-19.

The V call is TRBV6-4, the J call TRBJ1-2; 7 bases agree with TRBD1. In germline, CDR1 is MRHNA, CDR2 SNTAGT. V lost 2 bases to trimming and J lost 11 bases; unmatched junction nucleotides: 8. The CDR3 is made up of 13 amino acids. CDR3 residues: CASSDPGTALYTF. The CDR3, as DNA: TGTGCCAGCAGTGACCCAGGGACAGCCCTTTACACCTTC.

CDR3 DNA: TGTGCCAGCAGCACCGGGACAGGGGTTATGGCCACAGATACGCAGTATTTT. Translating gives CASSTGTGVMATDTQYF. The chain carries TRBV7-3 and TRBJ2-3; 10 bases line up with TRBD1. V was clipped by 5 bases and J by 2 bases; unmatched bases: 10. Germline V gene sequence: CDR1 SGHTA, CDR2 FQGTGA. This CDR3 has 17 amino acids.

This clone was counted a few times. The chain carries TRBV4-1 and TRBJ1-4; tentative D call: TRBD1 (6 bases). Trimming removed 3 bases at V and 8 bases at J, with 19 bases between. The CDR3 consists of 16 residues. CDR1 and CDR2 from the germline V gene are MGHRA and YSYEKL. The CDR3 sequence: CASSQGGGVYWEKLFF. The CDR3 region has the DNA TGCGCCAGCAGCCAGGGGGGGGGCGTTTATTGGGAAAAACTGTTTTTT.

The chain employs TRBV19 and TRBJ1-5; D remains unclear. The V end was cut by 1 base, the J end by 2 bases, with 15 bases between. The CDR3 is 17 amino acids. Germline values: CDR1 LNHDA, CDR2 SQIVND (reference sequence). The CDR3 region is CASSIGVGRAGNQPQHF. In DNA form, the CDR3 reads TGTGCCAGTAGTATAGGGGTAGGGAGGGCCGGCAATCAGCCCCAGCATTTT.

This clone was seen a few times. V usage is TRBV2 and J usage is TRBJ2-7, with TRBD1 as a possible D gene (5 bases). The CDR3 is 15 amino acids. V shed 7 bases and J shed 2 bases, with 18 bases lying between them. Germline V gene lookup returns CDR1 SNHLY and CDR2 FYNNEI. Here the CDR3 DNA reads TGTGCCAGCACTCTATCGGCAGGGAAGCCCTACGAGCAGTACTTC. Translation gives CASTLSAGKPYEQYF. The whole variable domain, filled in from reference TRBV2 and TRBJ2-7, reads EPEVTQTPSHQVTQMGQEVILRCVPISNHLYFYWYRQILGQKVEFLVSFYNNEISEKSEIFDDQFSVERPDGSNFTLKIRSTKLEDSAMYFCASTLSAGKPYEQYFGPGTRLTVT.

The chain carries TRBV14 and TRBJ1-3, with TRBD1 identical over 9 bases. There are 17 residues in the CDR3. V shed 2 bases, J shed 3 bases, and the junction held 8 bases outside the gene matches. The germline V gene encodes CDR1 SGHDN and CDR2 FVKESK. The CDR3 DNA reads TGTGCCAGCAGCCAAAACAGGGGGCGCATCCGTGGAAACACCATATATTTT. Protein sequence: CASSQNRGRIRGNTIYF.

This rearrangement joins TRBV14 to TRBJ2-7; D perhaps matches TRBD1 (6 bases). CDR1 SGHDN and CDR2 FVKESK come from the germline V gene. V was shortened by 1 base and J by 4 bases, with 17 bases between the two germline ends. CDR3 length: 16 residues. DNA for the CDR3: TGTGCCAGCAGCCAAGGTACAGGGACCACTAAGTACGAGCAGTACTTC. It codes for CASSQGTGTTKYEQYF.

V gene TRBV27 combines with J gene TRBJ2-7, with 8 nucleotides matching TRBD2. CDR3 size: 17 residues. Germline lookup yields CDR1 MNHEY and CDR2 SMNVEV (reference sequence). With 2 bases clipped from V and 1 base from J, the junction kept 10 bases outside the gene matches. The CDR3 protein is CASSLVGAGGHSYEQYF. CDR3 sequence (DNA): TGTGCCAGCAGTTTAGTCGGGGCGGGGGGTCATTCCTACGAGCAGTACTTC.

This chain links TRBV30 with TRBJ1-2; the D is unclear. V dropped 0 bases and J dropped 0 bases, with 11 bases sitting between them. Germline CDR1 is GTSNPN and CDR2 is SVGIG (reference sequence). This CDR3 contains 15 residues. This CDR3 is CAWSVQWVTNYGYTF. CDR3 DNA: TGTGCCTGGAGTGTACAGTGGGTGACTAACTATGGCTACACCTTC.

This clone was counted a few times. This rearrangement joins TRBV11-3 to TRBJ2-2, with TRBD1 identical over 8 bases. In germline, CDR1 is SGHNT, CDR2 YENEEA. There are 15 residues in the CDR3. V trimming: 5 bases; J trimming: 7 bases; junction bases outside the gene matches: 9. In DNA form, the CDR3 reads TGTGCCAGCAGCCCGCCGGACAGGGACGTCGGGGAGCTGTTTTTT. Protein product: CASSPPDRDVGELFF.

The chain couples TRBV9 to TRBJ1-5; D not resolved. Germline values: CDR1 SGDLS, CDR2 YYNGEE. The CDR3 extends over 13 amino acids. Trimming pared 3 bases from V and 7 bases from J, leaving 11 bases between. The DNA of the CDR3 is TGTGCCAGCAGCGGGAGATTAGGACAGCCCCAGCATTTT. This encodes CASSGRLGQPQHF.

The chain carries TRBV30 and TRBJ2-5, with D possibly being TRBD2 (7 bases). This CDR3 is built from 14 residues. V was shortened by 0 bases and J by 2 bases, with 10 bases between the two germline ends. The V gene's germline CDR1 is GTSNPN and CDR2 SVGIG (reference sequence). The CDR3 DNA sequence: TGTGCCTGGAGTGTAAGGGGGGGTCAAGAGACCCAGTACTTC. This gives the protein CAWSVRGGQETQYF.

The chain links TRBV19 to TRBJ1-2; TRBD1 agrees at 10 bases. CDR3 size: 15 residues. V was pared by 7 bases and J by 3 bases, with 8 bases of the junction left unmatched. The germline gives CDR1 LNHDA, CDR2 SQIVND (reference sequence). The CDR3 DNA reads TGTGCCAGTACCACCGGACAGGGGGGGCACTATGGCTACACCTTC. It yields the protein CASTTGQGGHYGYTF.